Listed here is a single T cell receptor (beta chain). These data are taken from a study of blood T cell repertoires in COVID-19. About the study: Sample material is recorded as cDNA or gDNA derived from T cells, B-cell-depleted T cells, or PBMCs.

In the original analysis: Amplification of reference gene primers was used by the study to estimate nucleated cell counts. The assay was immunoSEQ multiplex PCR, and TCRdb's table has in-frame clones only and misses some. V and J calls and clone size are as listed in that table; D and trimming were resolved from the DNA. The data show 180,000 or so clones, 81% seen once. CDR3 length equals 15 residues. Trimming shortened V by 4 bases and J by 6 bases, and 17 bases separated the two germline ends. Germline lookup yields CDR1 LNHDA and CDR2 SQIVND (reference sequence). The rearrangement uses TRBV19 and TRBJ2-3, with a tentative D call TRBD1 (5 bases). The sample was peripheral blood. The sequence was collected from a woman in her thirties or forties with COVID-19, enrolled during active disease. The CDR3: CASSNVRQGGDTQYF. The CDR3 nucleotides read TGTGCCAGTAGTAATGTGAGGCAGGGTGGGGATACGCAGTATTTT.